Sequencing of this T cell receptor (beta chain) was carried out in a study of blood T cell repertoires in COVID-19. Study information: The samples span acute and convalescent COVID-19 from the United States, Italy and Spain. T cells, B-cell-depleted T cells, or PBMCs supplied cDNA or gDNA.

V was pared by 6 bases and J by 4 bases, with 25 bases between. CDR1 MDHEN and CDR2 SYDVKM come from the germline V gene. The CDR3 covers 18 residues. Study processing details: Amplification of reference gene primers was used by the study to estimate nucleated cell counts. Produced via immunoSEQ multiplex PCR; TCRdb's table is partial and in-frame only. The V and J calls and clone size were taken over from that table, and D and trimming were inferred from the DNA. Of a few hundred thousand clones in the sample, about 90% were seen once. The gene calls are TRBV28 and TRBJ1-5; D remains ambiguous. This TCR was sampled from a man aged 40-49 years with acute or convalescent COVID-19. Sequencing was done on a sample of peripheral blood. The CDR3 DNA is TGTGCCAGCAGCACCAGGTGTTGGCTCCTCCTTCGTAATCAGCCCCAGCATTTT. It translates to CASSTRCWLLLRNQPQHF.